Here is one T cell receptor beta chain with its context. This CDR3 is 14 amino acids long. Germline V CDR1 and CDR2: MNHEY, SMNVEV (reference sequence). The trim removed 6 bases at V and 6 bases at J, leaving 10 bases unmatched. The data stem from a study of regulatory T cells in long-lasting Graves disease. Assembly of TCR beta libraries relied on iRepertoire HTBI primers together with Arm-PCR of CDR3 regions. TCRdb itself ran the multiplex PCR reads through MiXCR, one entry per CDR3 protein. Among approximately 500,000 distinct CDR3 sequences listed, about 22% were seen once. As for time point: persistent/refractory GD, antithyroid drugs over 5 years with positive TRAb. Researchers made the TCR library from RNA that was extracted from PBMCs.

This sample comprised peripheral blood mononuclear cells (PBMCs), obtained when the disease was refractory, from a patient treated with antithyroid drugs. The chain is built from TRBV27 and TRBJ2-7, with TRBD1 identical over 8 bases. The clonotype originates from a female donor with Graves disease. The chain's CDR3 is CASSSWDRRTEQYF. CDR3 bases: TGTGCCAGCAGCTCTTGGGACAGGAGAACCGAGCAGTACTTC.